This paragraph covers one T cell receptor (beta chain) sequence. As yet, its antigen is unknown. TCRdb itself ran the 5' RACE reads through MiXCR, one entry per CDR3 protein. Here the sample spans around 100,000 distinct CDR3 sequences, around 24% being singletons. This entry comes from a study of CD8 T cells in ankylosing spondylitis. Study findings and constraints: A TCR beta motif made of several highly homologous variants seemed typical of ankylosing spondylitis blood. Enrichment of disease-linked clones was reportedly significant in matched ankylosing spondylitis synovial fluid. Disease-associated clones were CD8+ and fairly uncommon in peripheral blood. Reactive arthritis synovial fluid and blood were previously reported to contain some motif variants.

With 0 bases removed from V and 4 bases from J, the gap between germline ends came to 9 bases. This CDR3 has 14 residues. Germline assignment: CDR1 LGHDT and CDR2 YNNKEL (reference sequence). The rearrangement links TRBV3-1 to TRBJ1-2; D remains unclear. This receptor was obtained from a male donor with ankylosing spondylitis. Sequenced material: synovial fluid, either unsorted or a sorted T cell fraction (not recorded which). The CDR3 is CASSQDARGYGYTF. CDR3 nucleotides: TGTGCCAGCAGCCAAGATGCACGGGGCTATGGCTACACCTTC.